This TCR beta chain stems from a study of blood T cell repertoires in COVID-19. As for the study in general: Sample material is recorded as cDNA or gDNA derived from T cells, B-cell-depleted T cells, or PBMCs.

Seattle enrolled patients during active infection and tracked them longitudinally. Losses at the gene ends were 3 bases for V and 0 bases for J; bases not matched to a gene: 11. The CDR3 runs to 18 residues. Germline CDR1 SGHTA, CDR2 FQGNSA. Original handling: The authors estimated nucleated cell counts from reference gene primer amplification. Profiled with immunoSEQ multiplex PCR; TCRdb holds only in-frame clones, not every one. V and J calls and clone size are given by that table; D and trimming were obtained from the DNA. The sample has about 170,000 clones; roughly 84% are singletons. The chain recombines TRBV7-2 with TRBJ1-5; 7 positions agree with TRBD1. Material for sequencing was peripheral blood. The source is a woman between 65 and 79 years old with COVID-19, enrolled during active disease. This chain's CDR3 is CASSLDGPGGSSNQPQHF. The CDR3 DNA reads TGTGCCAGCAGCTTGGACGGGCCAGGGGGAAGTAGCAATCAGCCCCAGCATTTT.